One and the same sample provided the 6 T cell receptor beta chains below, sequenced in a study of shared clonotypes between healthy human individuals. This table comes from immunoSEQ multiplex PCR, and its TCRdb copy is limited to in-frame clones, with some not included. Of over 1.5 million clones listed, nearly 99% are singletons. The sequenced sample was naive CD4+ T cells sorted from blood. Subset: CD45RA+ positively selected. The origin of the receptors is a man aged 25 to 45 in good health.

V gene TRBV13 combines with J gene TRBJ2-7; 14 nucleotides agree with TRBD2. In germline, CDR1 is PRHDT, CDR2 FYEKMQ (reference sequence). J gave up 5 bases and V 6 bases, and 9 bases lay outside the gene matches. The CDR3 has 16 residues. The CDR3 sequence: CASSPGTSGRSHEQYF. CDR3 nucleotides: TGTGCCAGCAGTCCCGGGACTAGCGGGAGATCCCACGAGCAGTACTTC. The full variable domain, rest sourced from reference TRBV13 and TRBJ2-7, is AAGVIQSPRHLIKEKRETATLKCYPIPRHDTVYWYQQGPGQDPQFLISFYEKMQSDKGSIPDRFSAQQFSDYHSELNMSSLELGDSALYFCASSPGTSGRSHEQYFGPGTRLTVT.

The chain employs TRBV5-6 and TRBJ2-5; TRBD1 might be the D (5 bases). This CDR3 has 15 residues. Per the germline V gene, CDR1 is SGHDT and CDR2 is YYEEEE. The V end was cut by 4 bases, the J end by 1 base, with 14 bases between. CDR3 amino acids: CASSILRQSQETQYF. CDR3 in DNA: TGTGCCAGCAGCATCCTCCGACAGTCCCAAGAGACCCAGTACTTC.

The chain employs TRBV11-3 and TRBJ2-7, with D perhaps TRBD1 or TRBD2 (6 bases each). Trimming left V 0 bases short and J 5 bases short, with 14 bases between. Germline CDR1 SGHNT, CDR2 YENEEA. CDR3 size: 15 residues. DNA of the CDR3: TGTGCCAGCAGCTTAGAGGGGGTCGGGGGCCACGAGCAGTACTTC. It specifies CASSLEGVGGHEQYF.

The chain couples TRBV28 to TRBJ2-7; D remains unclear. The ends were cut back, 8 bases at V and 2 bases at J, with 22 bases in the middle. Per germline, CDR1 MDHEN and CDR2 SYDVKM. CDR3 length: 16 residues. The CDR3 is CASRRRQARATYEQYF. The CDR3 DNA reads TGTGCCAGCCGAAGAAGACAAGCCCGGGCAACCTACGAGCAGTACTTC.

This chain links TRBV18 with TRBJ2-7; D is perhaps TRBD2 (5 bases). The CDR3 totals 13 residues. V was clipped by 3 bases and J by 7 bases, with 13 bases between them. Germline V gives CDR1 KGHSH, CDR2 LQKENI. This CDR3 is CASSPDFLREQYF. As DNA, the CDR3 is TGTGCCAGCTCACCGGACTTCTTGAGGGAGCAGTACTTC.

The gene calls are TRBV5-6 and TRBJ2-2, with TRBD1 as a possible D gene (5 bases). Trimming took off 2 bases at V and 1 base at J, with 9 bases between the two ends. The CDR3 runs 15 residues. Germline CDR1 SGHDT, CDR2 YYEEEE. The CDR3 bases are TGTGCCAGCAGCTTACCAGGGCTGAACACCGGGGAGCTGTTTTTT. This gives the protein CASSLPGLNTGELFF.